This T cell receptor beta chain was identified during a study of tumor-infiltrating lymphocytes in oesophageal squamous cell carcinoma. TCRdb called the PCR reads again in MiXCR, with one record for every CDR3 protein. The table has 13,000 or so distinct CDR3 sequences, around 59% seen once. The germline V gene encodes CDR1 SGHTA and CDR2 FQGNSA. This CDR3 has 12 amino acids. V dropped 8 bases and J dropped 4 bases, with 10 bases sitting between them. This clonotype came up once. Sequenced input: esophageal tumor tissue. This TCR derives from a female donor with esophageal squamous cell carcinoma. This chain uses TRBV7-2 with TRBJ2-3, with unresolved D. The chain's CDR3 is CASGLSADTQYF. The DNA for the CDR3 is TGTGCCAGCGGCCTATCGGCAGATACGCAGTATTTT.